This T cell receptor beta chain was identified during a study of CD8 T cells in Susac syndrome (dated by TCRdb to about 2019). Context from the whole study: Whether CD8+ T cell activation and differentiation in Susac syndrome was antigen driven was tested using repertoire sequencing. Clonality of the CD8+ T cell repertoire was compared between around eleven healthy donors, approximately 14 Susac syndrome patients and some 15 multiple sclerosis patients. Findings and caveats that apply to the study as a whole: The number of individuals in the TCR sequencing and HLA analysis was acknowledged as relatively small.

RNA was extracted using the RNeasy kit, and roughly 0.5 to 1 microgram was reverse transcribed with random hexamers. TCR beta CDR3 regions were amplified with the immunoSEQ multiplex PCR assay covering 54 Vbeta and 13 Jbeta segments. PCR amplification bias was corrected using a synthetic template baseline for primer optimization and computational correction. In the authors' own workflow: Reads were assigned to V, D and J genes according to IMGT and analyzed in immunoSEQ Analyzer, with only productive sequences retained. Clonality was computed as one minus Shannon entropy normalized by log2 of the number of productive unique sequences. For each patient and control, public and private clones were evaluated within the 100 most prevalent clones. Clones were defined as Susac-specific when absent from the healthy and MS cohorts, from roughly 1,100 published viral clones and from other ImmuneACCESS disease sequences. The raw public reads went through TCRdb reprocessing: fastp at Q25, MiXCR clone calling, in-frame beta chains kept. CDR3 protein sequences are deduplicated, and each keeps its most common genes and DNA. TCRdb, rather than the study authors, made the V and J calls. Present in this sample are 70,000 to 100,000 distinct CDR3 sequences, just under 95% of which were seen just once. 0.25% to 0.4% of the sample comes from the top ten.

Comment on this clonotype: There is no known antigen for this receptor. No base-level quality is on record; no much larger clone is a single base apart.

The CDR3, cysteine through phenylalanine, is 13 amino acids long. CDR3 DNA is the only sequence kept; it has 39 bases, read in frame from the first base. In the germline V gene (reference sequence), CDR1 corresponds to MNHEY and CDR2 to SMNVEV. V loses 3 bases, J loses 1 base, and the germline ends lie 6 bases apart. High-throughput TCR beta sequencing profiled peripheral blood CD8+ and CD4+ T cells from healthy donors, Susac syndrome patients and multiple sclerosis patients. Healthy donors were age- and sex-matched controls. CD8+ TEMRA cells were enriched by FACS, while bulk CD8+ and CD4+ T cells were purified by magnetic negative isolation. Blood was drawn into EDTA tubes, processed within 24 hours, and PBMCs were isolated by density gradient centrifugation. PBMCs intended for TCR sequencing were cryopreserved in liquid nitrogen and thawed later in a water bath at 37 degrees C. The sorted or isolated CD4+, CD8+ and CD8+ TEMRA cells had a purity of 90% or higher.

This sequence uses TRBV27 and TRBJ1-1, and TRBD1 may be the D gene, going by 6 matching bases. The source is a human donor in good health. Sequencing was carried out using CD8+ T cells from PBMCs. DNA sequence: TGTGCCAGCAGTTTGGGACAGAACACTGAAGCTTTCTTT. Translated, this is CASSLGQNTEAFF.